The 5 T cell receptor beta chains in this list originate from one sample, sequenced in a study of CD8 T cells in ankylosing spondylitis. Whole-study results and caveats: Ankylosing spondylitis blood appeared to be characterized by a TCR beta motif of about eight highly homologous variants.

The antigens these receptors bind are not known. TCRdb re-called the 5' RACE reads through MiXCR, storing one row per CDR3 protein. The data contain a few hundred thousand distinct CDR3 sequences, around 24% of them singletons. Sequenced input: blood, either unsorted or a sorted T cell fraction (not recorded which). The receptors originated from a male donor with ankylosing spondylitis.

This clonotype appeared once. The CDR3 region has the DNA TGCAGTGCCGCAGGGAAGCCCTACTACGAGCAGTACTTC. Its translation: CSAAGKPYYEQYF. The chain employs TRBV20-1 and TRBJ2-7; possibly TRBD1 for D (5 bases). Trimming left V 6 bases short and J 3 bases short, with 15 bases between. CDR1 is DFQATT, CDR2 SNEGSKA, per germline (reference sequence). The CDR3 totals 13 residues.

The V and J genes are TRBV12-3 or TRBV12-4 and TRBJ2-7; TRBD2 is a possible D gene (6 bases). This CDR3 has 13 residues. Trimming left V 1 base short and J 4 bases short, with 8 bases between. As DNA, the CDR3 is TGTGCCAGCAGTTTAGTCGGGGGTTACGAGCAGTACTTC. Translation: CASSLVGGYEQYF.

This clonotype was found a few times. The chain employs TRBV9 and TRBJ2-2, with 9 nucleotides matching TRBD1. Germline lookup yields CDR1 SGDLS and CDR2 YYNGEE. Losses at the gene ends were 3 bases for V and 5 bases for J; bases not matched to a gene: 8. This CDR3 has 16 amino acids. The DNA of the CDR3 is TGTGCCAGCAGCGATAGGGGGACAGGGTTTACCGGGGAGCTGTTTTTT. The encoded protein is CASSDRGTGFTGELFF.

Only a few counts were recorded for this clonotype. The rearrangement joins TRBV10-2 to TRBJ2-2; no clear D. The germline gives CDR1 WSHSY, CDR2 SAAADI. Trimming shortened V by 6 bases and J by 4 bases, and 6 bases separated the two germline ends. The CDR3 loop spans 12 amino acids. Written as DNA, the CDR3 is TGCGCCAGCAGACACACCACCGGGGAGCTGTTTTTT. Protein product: CASRHTTGELFF.

This clonotype has just a few counts. The chain uses TRBV11-1 and TRBJ2-5; 9 nucleotides agree with TRBD1. The CDR3 is 18 amino acids. Germline CDR1 SGHAT, CDR2 FQDESV (reference sequence). Germline trimming cut 3 bases from V and 1 base from J; bases unmatched to any gene: 12. CDR3 coding DNA: TGTGCCAGCAGCTTGGGAACAGGGGGCCCCCTCTTCCAAGAGACCCAGTACTTC. Translating gives CASSLGTGGPLFQETQYF.